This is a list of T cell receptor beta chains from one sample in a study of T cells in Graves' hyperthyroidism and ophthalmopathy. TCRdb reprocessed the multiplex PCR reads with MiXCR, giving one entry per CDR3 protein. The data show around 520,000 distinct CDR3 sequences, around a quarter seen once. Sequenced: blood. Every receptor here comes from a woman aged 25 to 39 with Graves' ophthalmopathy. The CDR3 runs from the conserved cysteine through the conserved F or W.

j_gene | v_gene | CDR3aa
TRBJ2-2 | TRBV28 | CASSFYTGELFF
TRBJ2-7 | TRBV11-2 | CASSLEGALTYEQYF
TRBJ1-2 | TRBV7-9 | CASSLASGSYTF
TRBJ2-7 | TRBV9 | CASSVATDRGGEQYF
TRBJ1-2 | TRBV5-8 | CASSLTGRNGYTF
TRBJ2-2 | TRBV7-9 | CASSRTFGELFF
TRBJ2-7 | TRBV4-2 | CASSQASRGGGEQYF
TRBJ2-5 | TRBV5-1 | CASSLLTALQETQYF
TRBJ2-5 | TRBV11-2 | CASSLTRRPQETQYF
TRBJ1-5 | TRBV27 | CASSLSSGNAHNQPQHF
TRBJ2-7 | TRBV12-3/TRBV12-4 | CASSRGHPQEQYF
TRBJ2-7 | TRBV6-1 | CASRGSEQYF
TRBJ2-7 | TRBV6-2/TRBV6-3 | CASSSGNGDSYEQYF
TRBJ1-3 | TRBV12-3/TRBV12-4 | CASSGQLGNTIYF
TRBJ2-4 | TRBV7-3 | CASSRGTGGDIKYF
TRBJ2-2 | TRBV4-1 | CASSQGPTSDTGELFF
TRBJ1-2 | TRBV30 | CAWSFFGNIDGYTF
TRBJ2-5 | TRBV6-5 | CASSRGTSGGAGETQYF
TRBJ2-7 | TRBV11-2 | CASSYSTRRPYEQYF
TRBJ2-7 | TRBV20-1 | CSARVRERTGGDEQYF
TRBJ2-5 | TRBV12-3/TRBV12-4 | CASSDRAPQETQYF
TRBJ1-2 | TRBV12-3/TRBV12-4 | CASSLTPGLENYGYTF
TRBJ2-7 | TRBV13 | CASSPGFRTSYEQYF
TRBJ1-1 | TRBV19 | CASTPLGPPRKTEAFF
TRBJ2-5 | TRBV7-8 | CASSPDYLQETQYF
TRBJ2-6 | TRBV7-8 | CASSYAVSGANVLTF
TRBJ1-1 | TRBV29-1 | CSVEIWGGEAFF